One and the same sample provided the 25 T cell receptor beta chains below, sequenced in a study of T-cell reconstitution after alpha-beta-depleted transplantation in children. During its preparation, the TCRbeta library received unique molecular identifiers. TCRdb independently ran MiXCR on the PCR reads; one entry per CDR3 protein. The sample carries approximately 650,000 distinct CDR3 sequences, around 13% recorded once. The input for sequencing was PBMCs, taken before TCRalphabeta/CD19-depleted stem cell transplant. Receptors originate from a girl aged 2-15 years with congenital amegakaryocytic thrombocytopenia, due to receive a stem cell transplant.

The V gene is TRBV28, the J gene TRBJ1-5, with TRBD1 matching over 8 bases. Germline CDR1 MDHEN, CDR2 SYDVKM. The CDR3 has 14 residues. After removal of 7 bases from V and 5 bases from J, the junction contained 7 bases not matched to a gene. The CDR3 nucleotides read TGTGCCAGCACCGGACAGGGCCCCTATCAGCCCCAGCATTTT. Translation: CASTGQGPYQPQHF.

This clonotype was counted at least ten times. The V and J genes are TRBV21-1 and TRBJ2-1. TRBV21-1 is designated a pseudogene. The CDR3 contains 11 residues. The CDR3 region has the DNA TGTGCCAGCAAAACAAGGGTGGAGCAGTTCTTC. Translated, it gives CASKTRVEQFF.

This clonotype was detected a few times. CDR3: CASSQGRVYQETQYF. The CDR3 nucleotides read TGTGCCAGCAGTCAGGGACGGGTGTACCAAGAGACCCAGTACTTC. V usage is TRBV7-8 and J usage is TRBJ2-5, with D perhaps given as TRBD1 or TRBD2 (5 bases each). With 6 bases removed from V and 0 bases from J, the gap between germline ends came to 14 bases. This CDR3 contains 15 residues. Germline V gene sequence: CDR1 SGHVS, CDR2 FQNEAQ.

This clonotype was picked up many times. The genes are TRBV29-1 and TRBJ2-3; D possibly corresponds to TRBD2 (5 bases). CDR1 and CDR2 (germline): SQVTM, ANQGSEA. V lost 2 bases, J lost 5 bases, and 11 bases lay in between. The CDR3 consists of 13 residues. CDR3 in DNA: TGCAGCGTTGAAAGTGGGAGAGGAGATACGCAGTATTTT. Its protein product is CSVESGRGDTQYF.

This chain uses TRBV30 with TRBJ2-5; TRBD1 is a possible D gene (6 bases). There are 15 residues in the CDR3. Looked up from germline, CDR1 is GTSNPN and CDR2 is SVGIG (reference sequence). Trimming cost V 4 bases and J 5 bases, with 20 bases left between them. CDR3 DNA: TGTGCCTGGACCTTCCCCTCCCAGGGGTGGGAGACCCAGTACTTC. Translation: CAWTFPSQGWETQYF.

This clonotype turned up a few times. This chain connects TRBV20-1 to TRBJ2-7, with D uncertain. Germline-derived CDR1 and CDR2 are DFQATT and SNEGSKA (reference sequence). Trimming pared 3 bases from V and 3 bases from J, leaving 15 bases between. This CDR3 is 14 amino acids long. In nucleotides, the CDR3 is TGCAGTGCTAGCGCACTTCCACCGAACTACGAGCAGTACTTC. It codes for CSASALPPNYEQYF.

This clonotype was recorded at least ten times. This chain connects TRBV5-1 to TRBJ2-2; TRBD2 matches 8 bases. This CDR3 contains 16 residues. From germline, CDR1 is SGHRS and CDR2 YFSETQ. The ends lost 2 bases at V and 1 base at J; junction bases unmatched: 4. The CDR3 DNA sequence: TGCGCCAGCAGCTTACTAGCGGAACGGAACACCGGGGAGCTGTTTTTT. It yields the protein CASSLLAERNTGELFF.

The genes are TRBV20-1 and TRBJ2-7, with unresolved D. Germline values: CDR1 DFQATT, CDR2 SNEGSKA (reference sequence). The V gene lost 1 base and the J gene lost 6 bases, with 7 bases spanning the gap. The CDR3 runs 11 residues. CDR3 amino acids: CSARGPVEQYF. Here the CDR3 DNA reads TGCAGTGCTAGAGGACCCGTCGAGCAGTACTTC.

This clonotype has ten or more counts. The chain joins TRBV5-1 to TRBJ2-3; the D is unclear. The CDR3 consists of 14 residues. Germline loops: CDR1 SGHRS, CDR2 YFSETQ. Deletions cut 6 bases from V and 4 bases from J, with 15 bases between. This CDR3 is CASKENHTPDTQYF. The CDR3 bases are TGCGCCAGCAAGGAGAACCATACGCCAGATACGCAGTATTTT.

This clonotype was seen ten or more times. The chain recombines TRBV29-1 with TRBJ2-5; D ambiguous. The CDR3 loop spans 12 amino acids. Germline V gene lookup returns CDR1 SQVTM and CDR2 ANQGSEA. V was clipped by 3 bases and J by 5 bases, with 10 bases between them. The CDR3 DNA reads as TGCAGCGTTGACTCCATGCGGGAGACCCAGTACTTC. It codes for CSVDSMRETQYF.

The rearrangement joins TRBV12-3 or TRBV12-4 to TRBJ2-2, with 8 bases lining up with TRBD2. The CDR3 totals 17 residues. V lost 4 bases to trimming and J lost 4 bases; unmatched junction nucleotides: 11. This chain's CDR3 is CASSSFLAGYSTGELFF. The CDR3 DNA reads TGTGCCAGCAGTTCCTTCCTAGCGGGCTATTCCACCGGGGAGCTGTTTTTT.

The gene calls are TRBV7-9 and TRBJ2-1; 7 bases agree with TRBD1. Germline-derived CDR1 and CDR2 are SEHNR and FQNEAQ (reference sequence). Trimming cost V 10 bases and J 5 bases; bases outside gene matches: 14. The CDR3 sequence is 15 residues long. The CDR3 loop reads CAIDKGASINNEQFF. CDR3 coding DNA: TGTGCCATCGATAAGGGGGCCTCTATAAACAATGAGCAGTTCTTC.

This clonotype has ten or more counts. The V gene is TRBV4-1, the J gene TRBJ2-3, with 7 bases matching TRBD2. After removal of 0 bases from V and 8 bases from J, the junction contained 8 bases not matched to a gene. Looked up from germline, CDR1 is MGHRA and CDR2 is YSYEKL. The CDR3 covers 15 residues. CDR3 in amino acids: CASSQEPSLAATQYF. The CDR3 bases are TGCGCCAGCAGCCAAGAACCCTCGCTAGCGGCTACGCAGTATTTT.

This clonotype was seen more than once but under ten times. V and J are TRBV3-1 and TRBJ2-1; D call uncertain. Germline V lookup: CDR1 LGHDT, CDR2 YNNKEL (reference sequence). The CDR3 spans 13 residues. The ends were cut back, 0 bases at V and 6 bases at J, with 6 bases in the middle. The CDR3 bases are TGTGCCAGCAGCCAAGAGCAGAGCAATGAGCAGTTCTTC. It yields the protein CASSQEQSNEQFF.

The chain recombines TRBV27 with TRBJ2-5, with TRBD1 identical over 11 bases. V was clipped by 6 bases and J by 7 bases; unmatched bases: 19. CDR1 MNHEY and CDR2 SMNVEV come from the germline V gene (reference sequence). The CDR3 is made up of 18 amino acids. The CDR3 loop is CASSLSFSRTGGVGTQYF. CDR3 DNA sequence: TGTGCCAGCAGCCTATCATTTTCGAGGACAGGGGGCGTTGGGACCCAGTACTTC.

The table lists this clonotype with many counts. The chain's CDR3 is CASSPLKQNYGYTF. CDR3 in DNA: TGTGCCAGCAGCCCATTGAAGCAGAACTATGGCTACACCTTC. The V gene is TRBV7-2, the J gene TRBJ1-2; D not certain. Trimming removed 5 bases from V and 2 bases from J, with 12 bases in between. CDR3 length: 14 amino acids. Germline V gene sequence: CDR1 SGHTA, CDR2 FQGNSA. The whole variable domain, filled in from reference TRBV7-2 and TRBJ1-2, reads GAGVSQSPSNKVTEKGKDVELRCDPISGHTALYWYRQSLGQGLEFLIYFQGNSAPDKSGLPSDRFSAERTGGSVSTLTIQRTQQEDSAVYLCASSPLKQNYGYTFGSGTRLTVV.

The table lists this clonotype with many counts. The chain recombines TRBV5-1 with TRBJ2-1; 11 positions agree with TRBD2. The CDR3 is made up of 16 amino acids. V trimming: 2 bases; J trimming: 2 bases; junction bases outside the gene matches: 3. The V gene's germline CDR1 is SGHRS and CDR2 YFSETQ. CDR3 protein: CASSFRGLAAYNEQFF. The CDR3, as DNA: TGCGCCAGCAGCTTTCGGGGACTAGCGGCCTACAATGAGCAGTTCTTC.

This clonotype appeared many times. The V gene is TRBV20-1, the J gene TRBJ1-5; 7 bases agree with TRBD1. The CDR3 sequence is 14 residues long. Germline V gene sequence: CDR1 DFQATT, CDR2 SNEGSKA (reference sequence). Germline trimming cut 6 bases from V and 3 bases from J; bases unmatched to any gene: 8. The CDR3 nucleotides read TGCAGTGCCACGGGGACAGCTCCCAATCAGCCCCAGCATTTT. Translation gives CSATGTAPNQPQHF.

This rearrangement joins TRBV28 to TRBJ2-5; 10 nucleotides match TRBD1. The J segment lost 5 bases and the V segment lost 10 bases, leaving 16 bases of the junction unmatched. The CDR3 has 16 residues. CDR1 is MDHEN, CDR2 SYDVKM, per germline. The CDR3 spells CATKPGGTGAVETQYF. Here the CDR3 DNA reads TGTGCCACCAAACCCGGAGGGACAGGGGCTGTGGAGACCCAGTACTTC.

This clonotype came up many times. The chain has TRBV6-5 and TRBJ1-2; D gene uncertain. The CDR3 totals 13 residues. V lost 4 bases and J 3 bases, leaving 9 bases between the germline ends. Germline CDR1 MNHEY, CDR2 SVGAGI. The CDR3 spells CASSLGAHYGYTF. As DNA, the CDR3 is TGTGCCAGCAGTTTAGGAGCACACTATGGCTACACCTTC.

This clonotype was seen ten or more times. The V and J genes are TRBV20-1 and TRBJ2-7, with 9 nucleotides matching TRBD2. The CDR3 loop spans 13 amino acids. V lost 2 bases, J lost 3 bases, and 2 bases stayed unmatched. Germline V gene lookup returns CDR1 DFQATT and CDR2 SNEGSKA (reference sequence). The CDR3 nucleotides are TGCAGTGCTAGAATAGCGGGGGTCTACGAGCAGTACTTC. It specifies CSARIAGVYEQYF.

This clonotype was seen repeatedly, ten times or more. This chain connects TRBV5-6 to TRBJ2-4; D may be TRBD1 or TRBD2 (5 bases each). The CDR3 length is 15 residues. Germline V gene lookup returns CDR1 SGHDT and CDR2 YYEEEE. V was cut by 0 bases and J by 8 bases, with 15 bases left in between. CDR3: CASSLALGRGDIQYF. The CDR3 nucleotides are TGTGCCAGCAGCTTGGCTCTCGGCAGAGGGGACATTCAGTACTTC.

This chain connects TRBV9 to TRBJ1-1; D not resolved. V was cut by 0 bases and J by 0 bases, with 3 bases left in between. CDR1 SGDLS and CDR2 YYNGEE come from the germline V gene. CDR3 size: 13 residues. The CDR3: CASSVVVNTEAFF. The CDR3 region has the DNA TGTGCCAGCAGCGTAGTCGTGAACACTGAAGCTTTCTTT.

There are many counts of this clonotype. The chain is built from TRBV15 and TRBJ1-4, with D possibly being TRBD1 (5 bases). Germline CDR1 is LNHNV and CDR2 is YYDKDF (reference sequence). CDR3 length: 13 amino acids. V lost 4 bases to trimming and J lost 7 bases, with 10 bases between them. The CDR3 here is CATSNQGREKLFF. CDR3 in DNA: TGTGCCACCAGCAATCAGGGACGTGAAAAACTGTTTTTT. The full variable domain, with the rest looked up from reference TRBV15 and TRBJ1-4, is DAMVIQNPRYQVTQFGKPVTLSCSQTLNHNVMYWYQQKSSQAPKLLFHYYDKDFNNEADTPDNFQSRRPNTSFCFLDIRSPGLGDTAMYLCATSNQGREKLFFGSGTQLSVL.

The sample holds a few counts of this clonotype. V gene TRBV7-2 combines with J gene TRBJ2-2, with TRBD2 as a possible D gene (6 bases). The CDR3 runs to 15 residues. V was pared by 1 base and J by 6 bases, with 12 bases between. Germline V gene lookup returns CDR1 SGHTA and CDR2 FQGNSA. This chain's CDR3 is CASSLVYGSPGELFF. Here the CDR3 DNA reads TGTGCCAGCAGCTTAGTTTACGGGAGTCCCGGGGAGCTGTTTTTT.